This T cell receptor beta chain was sequenced in a study of blood T cell repertoires in COVID-19. Study as a whole: Sites across the United States, Italy and Spain contributed samples from acute and convalescent COVID-19. In each case, the material was cDNA or gDNA derived from T cells, B-cell-depleted T cells, or PBMCs.

Per the germline V gene, CDR1 is MGHRA and CDR2 is YSYEKL. This CDR3 is 14 amino acids long. V dropped 1 base and J dropped 1 base, with 2 bases sitting between them. Under the authors' procedure: Nucleated cell counts were estimated from reference gene primer amplification. TCRdb's table, derived via immunoSEQ multiplex PCR, lists solely in-frame clones and lacks some. V and J calls and clone size are those listed in that table; D and trimming were worked out from the DNA. The table has about 150,000 clones, over 75% seen once. This clonotype was sampled from a middle-aged woman with acute or convalescent COVID-19. The genes are TRBV4-1 and TRBJ2-6, with D unclear. Sequencing was done on a sample of peripheral blood. Here the CDR3 DNA reads TGCGCCAGCAGCCAAGCATCTGGGGCCAACGTCCTGACTTTC. Its translation is CASSQASGANVLTF.